Shown below are 26 T cell receptor beta chains from a single sample sequenced in a study of T-cell memory formation after mild COVID-19. From the 5' RACE reads, TCRdb called clonotypes with MiXCR, one entry per CDR3 protein. This repertoire shows approximately 99,000 distinct CDR3 sequences, over 15% found once; its top ten account for around 5.1%. The specimen sequenced was PBMCs or a T cell subset sorted from them (not recorded which). The receptors shown here come from a young man who had mild COVID-19 (a few samples of this study predate the infection). Cell type and time point are not known.

This clonotype was picked up a small number of times. This chain links TRBV7-3 with TRBJ2-2, with D possibly being TRBD1 or TRBD2 (5 bases each). Per germline, CDR1 SGHTA and CDR2 FQGTGA. Trimming shortened V by 5 bases and J by 0 bases, and 25 bases separated the two germline ends. The CDR3 contains 20 residues. The CDR3 reads CASSPHAFGARAANTGELFF. The DNA of the CDR3 is TGTGCCAGCAGCCCCCACGCGTTCGGGGCACGAGCTGCGAACACCGGGGAGCTGTTTTTT.

Turning to this clonotype: One end of the junction is discordant with germline, which a read error may explain. V is TRBV5-4 and J is TRBJ2-1; possibly TRBD1 or TRBD2 for D (5 bases each). The germline V gene encodes CDR1 SGHNT and CDR2 YYREEE (reference sequence). This CDR3 is built from 11 residues. The CDR3 spells CASRTTGSRVF. CDR3 DNA: TGTGCCAGCAGGACTACAGGTTCGCGGGTCTTC.

This clonotype was seen repeatedly, ten times or more. The chain is built from TRBV5-4 and TRBJ2-3, with TRBD2 identical over 15 bases. Germline V lookup: CDR1 SGHNT, CDR2 YYREEE (reference sequence). The CDR3 covers 17 residues. V trimming: 3 bases; J trimming: 5 bases; junction bases outside the gene matches: 7. CDR3 coding DNA: TGTGCCAGCAGCTCGGGACTAGCGGGGGGTTGGGGAGATACGCAGTATTTT. It is translated as CASSSGLAGGWGDTQYF.

This clonotype was detected a few times. The V call is TRBV28, the J call TRBJ2-7; 9 positions match TRBD1. This CDR3 spans 15 amino acids. Losses at the gene ends were 6 bases for V and 5 bases for J; bases not matched to a gene: 11. Germline V gives CDR1 MDHEN, CDR2 SYDVKM. The CDR3 coding sequence is TGTGCCAGCAGATCAGGGGACGGGACAGGGCACGAGCAGTACGTC. Amino acid sequence: CASRSGDGTGHEQYV.

Only a few counts were recorded for this clonotype. The chain uses TRBV3-1 and TRBJ2-5; tentative D call: TRBD1 (8 bases). Germline V gene data show CDR1 as LGHDT and CDR2 as YNNKEL (reference sequence). The CDR3 totals 15 residues. V lost 4 bases to trimming and J lost 5 bases, with 17 bases between them. The CDR3: CASSRGQGGFETQYF. The CDR3 DNA reads as TGTGCCAGCAGCCGAGGACAGGGAGGGTTCGAGACCCAGTACTTC.

This clonotype was found many times. The chain couples TRBV7-3 to TRBJ2-1; 9 bases match TRBD1. The CDR3 has 13 amino acids. From germline, CDR1 is SGHTA and CDR2 FQGTGA. With V trimmed by 4 bases and J by 9 bases, 4 bases remained unmatched. The CDR3 DNA sequence: TGTGCCAGCAGCTCGGGACAGGGCGGTGAGCAGTTCTTC. As protein: CASSSGQGGEQFF.

This clonotype was counted between two and nine times. The V call is TRBV6-5, the J call TRBJ1-2; 9 nucleotides align to TRBD1. This CDR3 spans 15 amino acids. The junction had 3 bases not matched to a gene; V was cut back by 0 bases and J by 4 bases. The germline V gene has CDR1 MNHEY and CDR2 SVGAGI. The CDR3 is CASSYSGTGTYGYTF. The CDR3 DNA sequence: TGTGCCAGCAGTTACTCGGGGACAGGGACCTATGGCTACACCTTC.

This clonotype was seen at least ten times. The chain joins TRBV6-1 to TRBJ2-5; D is undetermined. This CDR3 has 13 amino acids. CDR1 and CDR2 (germline): MNHNS, SASEGT. The V and J ends lost 0 bases and 5 bases respectively, with 7 bases between them. The CDR3 is CASSEAGGETQYF. In DNA form, the CDR3 reads TGTGCCAGCAGTGAAGCGGGTGGGGAGACCCAGTACTTC.

There are a few counts of this clonotype. The rearrangement joins TRBV28 to TRBJ2-7, with TRBD1 matching over 10 bases. Trimming at V came to 5 bases and at J to 3 bases, leaving 10 bases not matched to a gene. CDR1 and CDR2 (germline): MDHEN, SYDVKM. The length of the CDR3 is 16 residues. CDR3 sequence (DNA): TGTGCCAGCAGTCCGGGACAGGGGATCGTGGGCTACGAGCAGTACGTC. Encoded protein: CASSPGQGIVGYEQYV.

DNA of the CDR3: TGTGCCAGCAGCAAGCCTGAAGAGACCCAGTACTTC. Protein: CASSKPEETQYF. The chain links TRBV7-9 to TRBJ2-5, with unresolved D. The CDR3 has 12 residues. CDR1 and CDR2 (germline): SEHNR, FQNEAQ (reference sequence). The V gene lost 5 bases and the J gene lost 3 bases, with 7 bases spanning the gap.

This clonotype was recorded many times. The rearrangement joins TRBV5-1 to TRBJ2-3, with unresolved D. V was clipped by 0 bases and J by 2 bases, with 7 bases between them. CDR3 length: 14 residues. Germline V lookup: CDR1 SGHRS, CDR2 YFSETQ. CDR3 amino acids: CASSLVGITDTQYF. CDR3 DNA: TGCGCCAGCAGCTTGGTAGGGATCACAGATACGCAGTATTTT. The full variable domain, its missing parts supplied by reference TRBV5-1 and TRBJ2-3, is KAGVTQTPRYLIKTRGQQVTLSCSPISGHRSVSWYQQTPGQGLQFLFEYFSETQRNKGNFPGRFSGRQFSNSRSEMNVSTLELGDSALYLCASSLVGITDTQYFGPGTRLTVL.

The chain uses TRBV7-9 and TRBJ2-1; 13 bases match TRBD2. Germline V lookup: CDR1 SEHNR, CDR2 FQNEAQ (reference sequence). J was trimmed by 6 bases and V by 5 bases; bases with no gene match: 4. The CDR3 covers 15 residues. The CDR3 coding sequence is TGTGCCAGCAGCGGACTAGCGGGGGTCCCCAATGAGCAGTTCTTC. Translated, it gives CASSGLAGVPNEQFF.

This clonotype was counted many times. V and J are TRBV9 and TRBJ2-5, with TRBD2 as a possible D gene (6 bases). This CDR3 spans 13 amino acids. Germline V lookup: CDR1 SGDLS, CDR2 YYNGEE. V was cut by 3 bases and J by 3 bases, with 9 bases left in between. CDR3 sequence reads: CASSARTKETQYF. Written as DNA, the CDR3 is TGTGCCAGCAGCGCCCGGACTAAAGAGACCCAGTACTTC. Filled out from reference TRBV9 and TRBJ2-5, the complete variable domain reads DSGVTQTPKHLITATGQRVTLRCSPRSGDLSVYWYQQSLDQGLQFLIQYYNGEERAKGNILERFSAQQFPDLHSELNLSSLELGDSALYFCASSARTKETQYFGPGTRLLVL.

This chain uses TRBV16 with TRBJ1-2; the D is unclear. The CDR3 sequence is 14 residues long. Germline V CDR1 and CDR2: KGHSY, FQNENV. Trimming stripped 2 bases from V and 8 bases from J, with 15 bases between. In DNA form, the CDR3 reads TGTGCCAGCAGCCAAGATCCCCCGAGCGGCGGCTACACCTTC. Encoded protein: CASSQDPPSGGYTF.

The chain is built from TRBV6-6 and TRBJ1-1, with D maybe TRBD1 (5 bases). The CDR3 is 13 amino acids. The ends were cut back, 7 bases at V and 4 bases at J, with 13 bases in the middle. Germline V gene lookup returns CDR1 MNHNY and CDR2 SVGAGI (reference sequence). The CDR3 spells CASNSGYSTEAFF. As DNA, the CDR3 is TGTGCCAGCAATTCAGGGTATTCCACTGAAGCTTTCTTT.

This chain connects TRBV5-1 to TRBJ2-1; either TRBD1 or TRBD2 may fit D (5 bases each). Germline-derived CDR1 and CDR2 are SGHRS and YFSETQ. The V end was cut by 3 bases, the J end by 4 bases, with 14 bases between. The CDR3 runs 15 residues. The CDR3 sequence is CASSSILGVYNEQFF. The CDR3 region has the DNA TGCGCCAGCAGCTCCATCTTGGGGGTATACAATGAGCAGTTCTTC. The whole variable domain, remainder taken from reference TRBV5-1 and TRBJ2-1, is KAGVTQTPRYLIKTRGQQVTLSCSPISGHRSVSWYQQTPGQGLQFLFEYFSETQRNKGNFPGRFSGRQFSNSRSEMNVSTLELGDSALYLCASSSILGVYNEQFFGPGTRLTVL.

The chain links TRBV21-1 to TRBJ2-7; the D call of TRBD2 is as the table states it, not checked on the DNA. TRBV21-1 is recorded as a pseudogene. CDR3 length: 14 residues. DNA for the CDR3: TGTGCCAGCAGCCACGGACTAGCGGGATACGAGCAGTACGTC. It specifies CASSHGLAGYEQYV.

The sample holds a few counts of this clonotype. This chain joins TRBV2 and TRBJ2-7, with D unclear. The CDR3 loop spans 13 amino acids. The V gene's germline CDR1 is SNHLY and CDR2 FYNNEI. The ends were cut back, 1 base at V and 2 bases at J, with 6 bases in the middle. CDR3 sequence: CASSEGQTYEQYV. CDR3 DNA sequence: TGTGCCAGCAGTGAAGGTCAGACCTACGAGCAGTACGTC.

The table lists this clonotype with a few counts. J is TRBJ2-3 and V is TRBV5-1; 9 bases align to TRBD2. This CDR3 spans 16 amino acids. Germline CDR1 is SGHRS and CDR2 is YFSETQ. Germline trimming cut 4 bases from V and 0 bases from J; bases unmatched to any gene: 6. The CDR3 loop reads CASSGALAGSTDTQYF. DNA of the CDR3: TGCGCCAGCAGCGGCGCGCTAGCGGGAAGCACAGATACGCAGTATTTT.

In its sample, this clonotype was seen a few times. The rearrangement joins TRBV9 to TRBJ2-3; the D gene could be TRBD1 or TRBD2 (7 bases each). The CDR3 runs 15 residues. V was pared by 3 bases and J by 4 bases, with 15 bases between. CDR1 SGDLS and CDR2 YYNGEE come from the germline V gene. CDR3 sequence: CASSATQGRADTQYF. As DNA, the CDR3 is TGTGCCAGCAGCGCTACACAGGGGAGGGCAGATACGCAGTATTTT.

This chain joins TRBV7-2 and TRBJ2-1; D is ambiguous. CDR1 and CDR2 (germline): SGHTA, FQGNSA. CDR3 length: 16 residues. V was clipped by 3 bases and J by 3 bases, with 15 bases between them. For the CDR3, the DNA is TGTGCCAGCAGCTTGGCCCCAAGTTACGGCTACAATGAGCAGTTCTTC. This sequence encodes CASSLAPSYGYNEQFF.

This clonotype was detected a few times. The chain is built from TRBV4-2 and TRBJ2-7, with D perhaps TRBD1 (6 bases). The CDR3 has 14 residues. Trimming cost V 3 bases and J 7 bases, with 16 bases left between them. The germline V gene encodes CDR1 LGHNA and CDR2 YNFKEQ. CDR3 sequence: CASSQAGQSWEQYF. In nucleotides, the CDR3 is TGTGCCAGCAGCCAGGCCGGACAGTCGTGGGAGCAGTACTTC.

The V call is TRBV7-2, the J call TRBJ2-5; the D is unclear. V lost 4 bases and J lost 2, with 14 bases in between. The length of the CDR3 is 15 residues. Germline V gene data show CDR1 as SGHTA and CDR2 as FQGNSA. CDR3: CASSYSPDLQETQYF. CDR3 in DNA: TGTGCCAGCAGCTACTCTCCGGATTTGCAAGAGACCCAGTACTTC.

This clonotype was found a few times. The chain uses TRBV5-1 and TRBJ2-2, with TRBD1 matching over 7 bases. The CDR3 covers 14 residues. Trimming took 7 bases from V and 7 from J; bases not matched to a gene: 10. CDR1 and CDR2 (germline): SGHRS, YFSETQ. As DNA, the CDR3 is TGCGCCAGCTCCCCTTCAGGGGGAATCGGGGAGCTGTTTTTT. It encodes CASSPSGGIGELFF.

There are a few counts of this clonotype. The chain couples TRBV28 to TRBJ1-2, with 7 bases matching TRBD1. The germline V gene encodes CDR1 MDHEN and CDR2 SYDVKM. V shed 4 bases and J 7 bases; nucleotides not matched to a gene: 12. CDR3 length: 15 residues. CDR3 in amino acids: CASSSLQGVKRGYTF. CDR3 nucleotide sequence: TGTGCCAGCAGTTCACTTCAGGGGGTGAAACGTGGCTACACCTTC.

The V gene is TRBV20-1, the J gene TRBJ1-6; D call uncertain. V was shortened by 2 bases and J by 3 bases, with 14 bases between the two germline ends. The CDR3 is 16 amino acids. Germline CDR1 reads DFQATT; CDR2 reads SNEGSKA (reference sequence). CDR3 in amino acids: CSARSNGGVYNSPLHF. The CDR3 DNA is TGCAGTGCTAGATCTAACGGCGGGGTCTATAATTCACCCCTCCACTTT.